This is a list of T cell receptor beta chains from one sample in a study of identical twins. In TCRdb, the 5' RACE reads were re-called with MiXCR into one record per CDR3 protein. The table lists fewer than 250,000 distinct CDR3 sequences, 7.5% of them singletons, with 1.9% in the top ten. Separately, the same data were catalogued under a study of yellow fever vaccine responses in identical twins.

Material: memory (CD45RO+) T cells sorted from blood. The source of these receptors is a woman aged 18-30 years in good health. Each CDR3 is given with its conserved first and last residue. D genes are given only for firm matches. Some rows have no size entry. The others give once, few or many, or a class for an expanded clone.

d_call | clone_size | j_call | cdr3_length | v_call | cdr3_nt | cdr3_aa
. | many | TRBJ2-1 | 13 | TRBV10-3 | TGTGCCATCAGTGACCCACTAGCCGGTGAGCAGTTCTTC | CAISDPLAGEQFF
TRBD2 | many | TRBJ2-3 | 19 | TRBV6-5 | TGTGCCAGCAGTTACGAGCGGGGACTAGCGGGCCATCTCACAGATACGCAGTATTTT | CASSYERGLAGHLTDTQYF
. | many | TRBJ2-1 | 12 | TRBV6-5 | TGTGCCAGCAGTTTGGACTCGTTTGAGCAGTTCTTC | CASSLDSFEQFF
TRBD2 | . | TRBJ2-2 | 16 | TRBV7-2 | TGTGCCAGCAGCCGAACCCCGGGACTACTCACCGGGGAGCTGTTTTTT | CASSRTPGLLTGELFF
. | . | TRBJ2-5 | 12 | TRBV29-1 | TGCAGCGTTGAACGGGGCCAAGAGACCCAGTACTTC | CSVERGQETQYF
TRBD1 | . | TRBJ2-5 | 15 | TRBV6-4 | TGTGCCAGCAGCGAAACAGACAGGGGGCCCGGTCCCCAGTACTTC | CASSETDRGPGPQYF
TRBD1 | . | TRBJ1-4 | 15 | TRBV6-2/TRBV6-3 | TGTGCCAGCAGTCCCTGGACAGGGGGCATGGAAAAACTGTTTTTT | CASSPWTGGMEKLFF
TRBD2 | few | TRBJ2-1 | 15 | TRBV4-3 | TGCGCCAGCAGCCGAGGGACTAGCGGTTACAATGAGCAGTTCTTC | CASSRGTSGYNEQFF
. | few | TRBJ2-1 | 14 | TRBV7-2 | TGTGCCACCATAACCCGCGGTCGGCTCAATGAGCAGTTCTTC | CATITRGRLNEQFF
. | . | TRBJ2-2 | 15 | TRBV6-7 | TGTGCCAGCAGTTACTCGACAGCGAACACCGGGGAGCTGTTTTTT | CASSYSTANTGELFF
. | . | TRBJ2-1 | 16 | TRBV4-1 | TGCGCCAGCAGCCAAGATGTTAGCAGGAGCTACAATGAGCAGTTCTTC | CASSQDVSRSYNEQFF
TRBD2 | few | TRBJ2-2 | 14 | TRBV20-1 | TGCAGTGCTGCCAGGACTAGCAGCACCGGGGAGCTGTTTTTT | CSAARTSSTGELFF
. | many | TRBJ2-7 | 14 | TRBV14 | TGTGCCAGCAGCCAATTAAACCGGGACTACGAGCAGTACTTC | CASSQLNRDYEQYF
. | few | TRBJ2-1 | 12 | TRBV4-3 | TGCGCCAGCAGCCAAGATACAGATGAGCAGTTCTTC | CASSQDTDEQFF
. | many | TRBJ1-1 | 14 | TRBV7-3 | TGTGCCAGCAGCTTATGGCAGGGGAGTGGTGAAGCTTTCTTT | CASSLWQGSGEAFF
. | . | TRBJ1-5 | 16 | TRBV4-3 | TGCGCCAGCAGCCAAGAGGCCACAGCTCTCAATCAGCCCCAGCATTTT | CASSQEATALNQPQHF
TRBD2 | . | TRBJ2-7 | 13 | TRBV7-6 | TGTGCCAGCAGCACAGCGGGAGAAGGCGAGCAGTACTTC | CASSTAGEGEQYF
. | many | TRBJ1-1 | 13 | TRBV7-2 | TGTGCCAGCAGCTTGTACCCGAACACTGAAGCTTTCTTT | CASSLYPNTEAFF
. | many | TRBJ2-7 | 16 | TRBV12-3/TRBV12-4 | TGTGCCAGCAGCTCTCCCGGGGCCTCACTCTCCTACGAGCAGTACTTC | CASSSPGASLSYEQYF
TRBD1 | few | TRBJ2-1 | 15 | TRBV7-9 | TGTGCCAGCAGCTCCCCAGGGACAGGGTACAATGAGCAGTTCTTC | CASSSPGTGYNEQFF
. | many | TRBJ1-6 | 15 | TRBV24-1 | TGTGCCACCAGTGCAGCAGGCGTTGATAATTCACCCCTCCACTTT | CATSAAGVDNSPLHF
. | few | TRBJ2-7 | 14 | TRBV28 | TGTGCCAGCGGTCCTGGGACGGAGACCTACGAGCAGTACTTC | CASGPGTETYEQYF
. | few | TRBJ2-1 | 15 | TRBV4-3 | TGCGCCAGCAGCCAAGTAAAGAGCTCCTACAATGAGCAGTTCTTC | CASSQVKSSYNEQFF
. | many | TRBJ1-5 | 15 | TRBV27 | TGTGCCAGCAGTTTACGCGGGGCGTCGGGACAGCCCCAGCATTTT | CASSLRGASGQPQHF
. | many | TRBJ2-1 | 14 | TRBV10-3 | TGTGCCATCAGTGCACAGGTTGAGACGAATGAGCAGTTCTTC | CAISAQVETNEQFF
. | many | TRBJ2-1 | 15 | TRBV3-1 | TGTGCCAGCAGCCTACTGTCTTTGAGCCACAATGAGCAGTTCTTC | CASSLLSLSHNEQFF
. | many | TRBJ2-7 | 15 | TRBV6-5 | TGTGCCAGCAGTTACTCTTGGGGGGCGACCTACGAGCAGTACTTC | CASSYSWGATYEQYF
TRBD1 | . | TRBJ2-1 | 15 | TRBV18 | TGTGCCAGCTCACTCCGACAGGGCGGTGCCAATGAGCAGTTCTTC | CASSLRQGGANEQFF
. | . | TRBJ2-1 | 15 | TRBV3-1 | TGTGCCAGCAGCCAAGAACTAAGACAGCACAATGAGCAGTTCTTC | CASSQELRQHNEQFF
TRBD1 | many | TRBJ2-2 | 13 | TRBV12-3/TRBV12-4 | TGTGCCAGCAGCACAGGGGGCCCCGGGGAGCTGTTTTTT | CASSTGGPGELFF
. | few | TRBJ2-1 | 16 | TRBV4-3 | TGCGCCAGCAGCCGGCCGCCCGCCAACGCAGGGAATGAGCAGTTCTTC | CASSRPPANAGNEQFF
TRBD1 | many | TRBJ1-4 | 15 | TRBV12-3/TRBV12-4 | TGTGCCAGCAGTTTGGGGGACAGAGACAATGAAAAACTGTTTTTT | CASSLGDRDNEKLFF
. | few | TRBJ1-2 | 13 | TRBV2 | TGTGCCAGCAGTACGGCAGGGGATAGTGGCTACACCTTC | CASSTAGDSGYTF
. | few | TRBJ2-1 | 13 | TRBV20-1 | TGCAGTGCCACAGTGGGGTATTTCGGAGAGCAGCTCTTC | CSATVGYFGEQLF
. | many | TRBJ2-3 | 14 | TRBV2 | TGTGCCAGCCACAGGAGGTGGGACACAGATACGCAGTATTTT | CASHRRWDTDTQYF
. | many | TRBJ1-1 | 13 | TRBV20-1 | TGCAGTGCTAGAGTAGACGGAGGAACTGAAGCTTTCTTT | CSARVDGGTEAFF
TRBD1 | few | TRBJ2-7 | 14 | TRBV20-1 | TGCAGTGCCCTAACGGACAGGGTGGGATACGAGCAGTACTTC | CSALTDRVGYEQYF
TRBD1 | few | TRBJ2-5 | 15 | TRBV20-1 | TGCAGTGCTCCCAACTCAGGGGGATGGCAAGAGACCCAGTACTTC | CSAPNSGGWQETQYF
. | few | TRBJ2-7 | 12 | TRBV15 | TGTGCCACCAATCAATGGAGCTACGAGCAGTACTTC | CATNQWSYEQYF
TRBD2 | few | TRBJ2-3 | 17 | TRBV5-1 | TGCGCCAGCAGCTTGGTTGGACTAGCGGGGGTGAGAGATACGCAGTATTTT | CASSLVGLAGVRDTQYF
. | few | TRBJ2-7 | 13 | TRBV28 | TGTGCCAGCAGTTTAGTAAACTCCTACGAGCAGTACTTC | CASSLVNSYEQYF
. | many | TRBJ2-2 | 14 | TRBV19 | TGTGCCAGCGGACAGACCGCGAACACCGGGGAGCTGTTTTTT | CASGQTANTGELFF
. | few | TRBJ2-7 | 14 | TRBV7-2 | TGTGCCAGCAGCCGGGACCCGGGGGCCTACGAGCAGTACTTC | CASSRDPGAYEQYF
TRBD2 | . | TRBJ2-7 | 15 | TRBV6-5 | TGTGCCAGCAGTTGGGGACTAGCGGGAAGCTACGAGCAGTACTTC | CASSWGLAGSYEQYF
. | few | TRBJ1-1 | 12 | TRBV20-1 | TGCAGTGCTCCCCGGGGGAACACTGAAGCTTTCTTT | CSAPRGNTEAFF
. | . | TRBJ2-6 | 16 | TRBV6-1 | TGTGCCAGCCAGAAGGACCCAAGCTCTGGGGCCAACGTCCTGACTTTC | CASQKDPSSGANVLTF
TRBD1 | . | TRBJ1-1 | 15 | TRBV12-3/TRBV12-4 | TGTGCCAGCAGTCCCCGGACAGGGGGGAGCACTGAAGCTTTCTTT | CASSPRTGGSTEAFF
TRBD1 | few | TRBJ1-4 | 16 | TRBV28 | TGTGCCAGCAGTTTATTGGGGAGGACAGGGGGTGAAAAACTGTTTTTT | CASSLLGRTGGEKLFF
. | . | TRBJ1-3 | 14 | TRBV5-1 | TGCGCCAGCAGCTACCTGGGATCTGGAAACACCATATATTTT | CASSYLGSGNTIYF
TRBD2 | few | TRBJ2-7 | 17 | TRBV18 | TGTGCCAGCTCACTTTCCCCGACTAGCGGGGGGGCATACGAGCAGTACTTC | CASSLSPTSGGAYEQYF
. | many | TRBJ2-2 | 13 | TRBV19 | TGTGCCAGCAACAGCCCGAACACCGGGGAGCTGTTTTTT | CASNSPNTGELFF
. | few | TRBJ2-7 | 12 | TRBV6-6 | TGTGCCAGCAGGCCTTCAGGGCCCGAGCAGTACTTC | CASRPSGPEQYF